What follows is one T cell receptor beta chain and its context. Profiled with immunoSEQ multiplex PCR; TCRdb holds only in-frame clones, not every one. The sample yields 150,000 or so clones, roughly 92% seen once. Germline V gene data show CDR1 as SEHNR and CDR2 as FQNEAQ (reference sequence). Trimming took 3 bases from V and 3 from J; bases not matched to a gene: 12. This CDR3 has 18 residues. The source of the sample is a study of control samples from healthy donors and cancer patients. The sequencing input was blood. The chain employs TRBV7-9 and TRBJ2-1; TRBD1 matches at 9 bases. The receptor's source is a woman in her thirties in good health. CDR3 sequence: CASSLGSRDRESYNEQFF. The DNA for the CDR3 is TGTGCCAGCAGCTTGGGCTCCCGGGACAGGGAAAGCTACAATGAGCAGTTCTTC.